The entry below gives a single TCR beta chain sequence along with its context. Its cognate antigen has yet to be identified. The library was built by means of 5' RACE. Each TCR library was prepared from around 3,200 ng of total RNA. cDNA was synthesized with SMARTScribe reverse transcriptase in eight separate reactions per sample. Unique molecular identifiers containing a 6-nucleotide sample barcode were introduced through template switching during cDNA synthesis. TCRalpha and TCRbeta cDNA was amplified in two nested PCRs of roughly 16 and 10 cycles, and bead purification was carried out after each PCR. Before amplification, cDNA was treated with uracil DNA-glycosylase and purified using the QIAquick PCR purification kit. In the second PCR, Illumina TruSeq-compatible adapters and sample-specific barcodes were added. TapeStation and Qubit were used to check library quality and concentration, and 5 to 6 ng of each library went into the pool. Pooled libraries were sequenced on an Illumina HiSeq2500 single-index Rapid Run with 2 x 100 bp reads and custom sequencing primers. On the study's bioinformatics: MiGEC version 1.2.6 was used for UMI-based consensus assembly to correct PCR and sequencing errors. MiXCR version 2.1.1 was used to carry out V(D)J alignment, clonotype assembly and CDR3 extraction. Normalisation of gene usage, clonotype sharing and MAIT/NKT TCR abundance was achieved by analysing the top 1000, 10 000 and 20 000 clonotypes per sample. Diversity was computed as the inverse Simpson index with the vegan R package after downsampling to 27 000 UMIs. Paired Mann-Whitney U tests were applied to discordant twin pairs, and Benjamini-Hochberg correction was used for multiple testing. TCRdb reprocessed the reads and assigns one entry to each CDR3 protein sequence, leaving out DNA. These V and J calls derive from TCRdb rather than the authors' analysis. The data table for this sample lists more than 300,000 distinct CDR3 sequences. Just over 2.5% of the sample is taken by the ten largest.

From each donor, a roughly 2.5 ml peripheral blood sample was drawn into PAXgene tubes and stored at -80 degrees C. Without T cell sorting, total RNA was isolated from whole blood using the PAXgene blood miRNA kit on an automated QIAcube. Peripheral blood from monozygotic twin pairs who were concordant or discordant for inflammatory bowel disease underwent deep TCRalpha and TCRbeta repertoire profiling using unique molecular barcoding. Smoking habits were recorded for all twin pairs, and individuals were classified as current, former or never smokers. The data belong to a study of monozygotic twins with inflammatory bowel disease (dated by TCRdb to between 2018 and 2021). For the study in its entirety: A total of roughly 28 monozygotic twin pairs were included in the full study, comprising nine German pairs (four IBD-concordant, five IBD-discordant) and 19 IBD-discordant Danish pairs. Within discordant pairs, disease-associated traits were sought mainly by comparing IBD patients with their genetically identical healthy co-twins. Each individual had, on average, about 151 000 unique TCRalpha sequences and 181 000 unique TCRbeta sequences available for analysis. Results the study describes overall, beyond this receptor: No difference in repertoire similarity was observed between concordant and discordant twins, possibly owing to limited statistical power. Measured by the inverse Simpson index, TCRbeta repertoire diversity was lower in IBD patients than in their healthy co-twins. Differing immunosuppressive treatments among patients may have added background noise and inter-individual variability to the repertoires. Distinction between different T cell subtypes could not be achieved in the analysis. No single strong signal or clonotype linked to IBD turned up in the results, so the idea that one exists was not supported. Compared with healthy twins, IBD patients had fewer clonotypes in common with other individuals, a difference most pronounced in patients showing signs of disease activity.

Based on the germline V gene, the CDR1 and CDR2 sequences are MNHNS and SASEGT. CDR3 length: 15 amino acids, cysteine to phenylalanine. The nucleotide record is missing. Rearrangement joined TRBV6-1 to TRBJ1-1; without DNA, the TCRdb call of TRBD1 cannot be checked. The clonotype originates from a human donor with ulcerative colitis or Crohn's disease, or a healthy co-twin of an affected twin (not recorded which). The sample comprised blood. The CDR3 region reads CASSRPRGVNTEAFF.